Given below is one T cell receptor beta chain in context. The method was immunoSEQ multiplex PCR; TCRdb's version includes in-frame clones alone and lacks a portion of them. The sample yields roughly 200,000 clones, approximately 85% seen once. These data are taken from a study of blood T cell repertoires in COVID-19. Looking at the study overall: Specimens from acute and convalescent COVID-19 originated in the United States, Italy and Spain.

Trimming removed 6 bases at V and 4 bases at J, with 12 bases between. Germline V lookup: CDR1 LNHDA, CDR2 SQIVND (reference sequence). CDR3 length: 13 amino acids. Sequenced input: peripheral blood. The rearrangement links TRBV19 to TRBJ1-2, with D possibly TRBD1 on 5 matching bases. The TCR comes from a woman in her sixties with acute or convalescent COVID-19. Written as DNA, the CDR3 is TGTGCCAGTAGACCGACAGCAACCTATGGCTACACCTTC. Its translation is CASRPTATYGYTF.